The rows below give T cell receptor beta chains drawn from one sample of a study of cytomegalovirus exposure and HLA in healthy donors. Only in-frame clones appear in the TCRdb table, and some are missing; sequencing was by immunoSEQ multiplex PCR. Counted here are about 160,000 clones, around 63% occurring once; the ten biggest clones make up 4.5%. The sample taken for sequencing was PBMCs. Receptor source: a woman aged 18-35 years in good health and CMV-seropositive. Each CDR3 is given with its conserved first and last residue. D genes are given only for firm matches. Clone sizes are given selectively: once, few, many, or a class where the clone is expanded.

v_gene,d_gene,j_gene,abundance,CDR3nt,CDR3aa
TRBV5-1,TRBD2,TRBJ2-1,.,TGCGCCAGCAGCTTTTGGGATCTAGCGGGGATCAACAATGAGCAGTTCTTC,CASSFWDLAGINNEQFF
TRBV5-1,.,TRBJ1-4,few,TGCGCCAGCAGCTTGGATGCAGGGGACGAAAAACTGTTTTTT,CASSLDAGDEKLFF
TRBV7-2,.,TRBJ2-1,few,TGTGCCAGCAGCTTAGAGGGAGCGGTTTACAATGAGCAGTTCTTC,CASSLEGAVYNEQFF
TRBV6-5,TRBD1,TRBJ1-5,many,TGTGCCAGCAGCCTGGACAGGAATCAGCCCCAGCATTTT,CASSLDRNQPQHF
TRBV6-5,TRBD1,TRBJ1-2,few,TGTGCCAGCATCCCCCGAAAGGGGGCCTATGGCTACACCTTC,CASIPRKGAYGYTF
TRBV27,TRBD2,TRBJ2-1,.,TGTGCCAGCAGTTTATTAGGCGGGAGGGTCCGTGGGGACAATGAGCAGTTCTTC,CASSLLGGRVRGDNEQFF
TRBV4-2,.,TRBJ2-2,.,TGTGCCAGCAGCTTTCACCATGGAGACGGGGAGCTGTTTTTT,CASSFHHGDGELFF
TRBV11-2,.,TRBJ1-4,few,TGTGCCAGCAGCTTAGGTCGGGGGGAAGCTGAAAAACTGTTTTTT,CASSLGRGEAEKLFF
TRBV5-1,.,TRBJ2-3,.,TGCGCCAGCAGCTTGGATCAGGGCACAGATACGCAGTATTTT,CASSLDQGTDTQYF
TRBV19,TRBD1,TRBJ1-2,.,TGTGCCAGTGAACCCTACAGGGGTAGAAGTAATGGCTACACCTTC,CASEPYRGRSNGYTF
TRBV5-6,TRBD2,TRBJ2-3,.,TGTGCCAGCAGCTTGGCTCTAGCGGCCCGCACAGATACGCAGTATTTT,CASSLALAARTDTQYF
TRBV5-4,.,TRBJ1-2,.,TGTGCCAGCAGCTCAGCCAGGAACCCTTTCTATGGCTACACCTTC,CASSSARNPFYGYTF
TRBV9,TRBD1,TRBJ1-6,.,TGTGCCAGCAGCCGTAGGACAGGGGAAAATTCACCCCTCCACTTT,CASSRRTGENSPLHF
TRBV7-2,TRBD2,TRBJ2-7,.,TGTGCCAGCAGCTTAGGTTTGACTAGCGGGAGTATGAGCTCCTACGAGCAGTACTTC,CASSLGLTSGSMSSYEQYF
TRBV9,.,TRBJ1-4,once,TGTGCCAGCAGCGTAGCTTCATTTGGGGCTATGTTTTTT,CASSVASFGAMFF
TRBV6-5,TRBD1,TRBJ2-4,.,TGTGCCAGCAGTTACAGTGCCGGGACAGGGGCAAACATTCAGTACTTC,CASSYSAGTGANIQYF
TRBV7-9,.,TRBJ1-2,.,TGTGCCAGCAGCTTAGGGGAACAGGTTGGCTACACCTTC,CASSLGEQVGYTF
TRBV6-5,.,TRBJ1-1,.,TGTGCCAGCAGTTACGGGGAACAGGGCACTGAAGCTTTCTTT,CASSYGEQGTEAFF
TRBV6-1,TRBD1,TRBJ1-1,once,TGTGCCAGCAGTGAAGCGGGGACAGGAATTAATGAAGCTTTCTTT,CASSEAGTGINEAFF
TRBV19,TRBD2,TRBJ2-1,.,TGTGCCACCCAAAGGAGCGGGAACAGAGACGACGAGCAGTTCTTC,CATQRSGNRDDEQFF